This TCR beta chain is from a study of T cells in Graves' hyperthyroidism and ophthalmopathy. General study results and limits: From stable hyperthyroidism, ophthalmopathy was set apart by a 13 V-J model. Researchers found most expanded thyroid clonotypes above 0.001 in blood as well.

This clonotype occurred many times. Its antigen is unidentified. CDR1 and CDR2 from the germline V gene are SGDLS and YYNGEE. CDR3 size: 14 residues. V gave up 0 bases and J gave up 5 bases, with 12 bases separating them. Hyperthyroidism in the patients, aged 18 to 65, was newly diagnosed and under 2 months in duration. The investigators amplified TCR beta CDR3 regions from RNA transcripts. When the TCR CDR3 underwent first-round RT-PCR, the HTBI primer set was used. One entry per CDR3 protein results from TCRdb running MiXCR on the multiplex PCR reads. The sample has around 250,000 distinct CDR3 sequences; approximately 15% are singletons.

Sequenced: blood. The receptor was derived from a woman between 40 and 50 years old with Graves' hyperthyroidism that later progressed to Graves' ophthalmopathy. The chain has TRBV9 and TRBJ2-7; D possibly matches TRBD1 or TRBD2 (5 bases each). The CDR3 region has the DNA TGTGCCAGCAGCGTAGGGGGGAGACTCCACGAGCAGTACTTC. It is translated as CASSVGGRLHEQYF.